One and the same sample provided the 24 T cell receptor beta chains below, sequenced in a study of blood T cell repertoires in COVID-19. Measured with immunoSEQ multiplex PCR; TCRdb has only the in-frame clones, and not every one. The sample yields some 200,000 clones, about three quarters seen once. Input material: peripheral blood. These receptors came from a woman aged 70-85 years with acute or convalescent COVID-19.

The rearrangement links TRBV5-4 to TRBJ2-2; 7 bases agree with TRBD2. The ends lost 0 bases at V and 1 base at J; junction bases unmatched: 3. Germline V CDR1 and CDR2: SGHNT, YYREEE (reference sequence). This CDR3 contains 16 residues. The CDR3, as DNA: TGTGCCAGCAGCTTGGAGGGGAGGGTGAACACCGGGGAGCTGTTTTTT. Translating it yields CASSLEGRVNTGELFF.

The chain combines TRBV30 with TRBJ2-5; TRBD1 is a possible D gene (5 bases). There are 14 residues in the CDR3. V lost 2 bases, J lost 0 bases, and 10 bases lay in between. Germline values: CDR1 GTSNPN, CDR2 SVGIG (reference sequence). In DNA form, the CDR3 reads TGTGCCTGGAGTCCCCCAGGGTACCAAGAGACCCAGTACTTC. This gives the protein CAWSPPGYQETQYF. The whole variable domain, filled in from reference TRBV30 and TRBJ2-5, reads SQTIHQWPATLVQPVGSPLSLECTVEGTSNPNLYWYRQAAGRGLQLLFYSVGIGQISSEVPQNLSASRPQDRQFILSSKKLLLSDSGFYLCAWSPPGYQETQYFGPGTRLLVL.

This clone was seen more than once but under ten times. This chain joins TRBV4-1 and TRBJ1-4, with a tentative D call TRBD1 (5 bases). The ends were cut back, 0 bases at V and 10 bases at J, with 15 bases in the middle. Germline V gene sequence: CDR1 MGHRA, CDR2 YSYEKL. The CDR3 sequence is 15 residues long. In DNA, the CDR3 is TGCGCCAGCAGCCAAGACGGGGGAGGCGCAGGAAAACTGTTTTTT. Protein: CASSQDGGGAGKLFF.

This clone has a handful of counts. The rearrangement uses TRBV28 and TRBJ1-1, with 7 bases fitting TRBD1. Germline CDR1 and CDR2: MDHEN and SYDVKM. The CDR3 is 15 residues long. After removal of 6 bases from V and 1 base from J, the junction contained 8 bases not matched to a gene. DNA for the CDR3: TGTGCCAGCAGAATACAGGGGACGCCGAACACTGAAGCTTTCTTT. Protein product: CASRIQGTPNTEAFF.

CDR3 sequence: CAWRVTGGRGDTQYF. The CDR3 coding sequence is TGTGCCTGGAGGGTGACAGGGGGTCGTGGAGATACGCAGTATTTT. This sequence joins TRBV30 and TRBJ2-3, with 9 bases identical to TRBD1. With 3 bases clipped from V and 5 bases from J, the junction kept 9 bases outside the gene matches. The CDR3 is 15 residues long. From germline, CDR1 is GTSNPN and CDR2 SVGIG (reference sequence). The whole variable domain, filled in from reference TRBV30 and TRBJ2-3, reads SQTIHQWPATLVQPVGSPLSLECTVEGTSNPNLYWYRQAAGRGLQLLFYSVGIGQISSEVPQNLSASRPQDRQFILSSKKLLLSDSGFYLCAWRVTGGRGDTQYFGPGTRLTVL.

The chain combines TRBV19 with TRBJ1-1; 8 bases are a match to TRBD1. The V segment lost 7 bases and the J segment 0 bases; nucleotides outside the gene matches: 4. There are 14 residues in the CDR3. Germline-derived CDR1 and CDR2 are LNHDA and SQIVND (reference sequence). CDR3 nucleotide sequence: TGTGCCAGTACCGAACAGGGGGTGAACACTGAAGCTTTCTTT. Protein product: CASTEQGVNTEAFF.

This chain joins TRBV7-9 and TRBJ2-7, with D maybe TRBD1 (6 bases). V was pared by 5 bases and J by 3 bases, with 20 bases between. The CDR3 extends over 16 amino acids. The germline V gene has CDR1 SEHNR and CDR2 FQNEAQ (reference sequence). As DNA, the CDR3 is TGTGCCAGCAGCCCCGGGGTCAGGGGTAGGAACTACGAGCAGTACTTC. Translating it yields CASSPGVRGRNYEQYF.

The rearrangement joins TRBV18 to TRBJ2-7; 8 bases match TRBD1. This CDR3 contains 14 residues. V dropped 5 bases and J dropped 5; count of bases not matched to a gene: 8. Germline V lookup: CDR1 KGHSH, CDR2 LQKENI. Written as DNA, the CDR3 is TGTGCCAGCTCAACGGGACAGGTTCTGAACGAGCAGTACTTC. As protein: CASSTGQVLNEQYF.

This sequence joins TRBV19 and TRBJ1-5; 10 bases map to TRBD1. Germline CDR1 reads LNHDA; CDR2 reads SQIVND (reference sequence). This CDR3 has 16 amino acids. V trimming: 2 bases; J trimming: 4 bases; junction bases outside the gene matches: 5. Here the CDR3 DNA reads TGTGCCAGTAGTATAATGGACAGGGGGGTTAATCAGCCCCAGCATTTT. Protein product: CASSIMDRGVNQPQHF.

This chain joins TRBV7-9 and TRBJ2-3; TRBD2 aligns across 8 bases. The V segment lost 4 bases and the J segment 2 bases; nucleotides outside the gene matches: 17. The CDR3 has 19 residues. Per the germline V gene, CDR1 is SEHNR and CDR2 is FQNEAQ (reference sequence). CDR3 amino acids: CASSSFGGAKAGDTDTQYF. CDR3 bases: TGTGCCAGCAGCTCATTCGGGGGGGCCAAAGCTGGGGACACAGATACGCAGTATTTT.

The chain joins TRBV24-1 to TRBJ1-1; the match to TRBD1 covers 7 bases. Germline CDR1 and CDR2: KGHDR and SFDVKD. The CDR3 extends over 14 amino acids. V trimming: 6 bases; J trimming: 5 bases; junction bases outside the gene matches: 8. The DNA for the CDR3 is TGTGCCACCAGTCAAGGGGGCAGTACAACTGAAGCTTTCTTT. Protein sequence: CATSQGGSTTEAFF.

The chain has TRBV3-1 (or the pseudogene TRBV3-2) and TRBJ2-5; 7 bases match TRBD1. Trimming at V came to 4 bases and at J to 5 bases, leaving 7 bases not matched to a gene. This CDR3 comprises 14 residues. The germline V gene encodes CDR1 LGHDT and CDR2 YNNKEL (reference sequence). The CDR3 DNA reads TGTGCCAGCAGCCCGATGACAGGGAGCGAGACCCAGTACTTC. Translating gives CASSPMTGSETQYF.

This clone turned up a few times. The J gene is TRBJ1-4, the V gene TRBV15, with TRBD1 matching 9 bases. J gave up 7 bases and V 1 base, and 4 bases lay outside the gene matches. Germline-derived CDR1 and CDR2 are LNHNV and YYDKDF (reference sequence). The CDR3 is made up of 15 amino acids. The CDR3 region has the DNA TGTGCCACCAGCAGAGGGGACAGGGCTATTGAAAAACTGTTTTTT. Translation gives CATSRGDRAIEKLFF.

This clone has just a few counts. The rearrangement links TRBV6-5 to TRBJ2-5; possible D gene TRBD2, 5 bases. CDR3 length equals 14 residues. The V end was cut by 5 bases, the J end by 7 bases, with 17 bases between. The germline V gene has CDR1 MNHEY and CDR2 SVGAGI. CDR3 protein: CASSPLSARGTQYF. CDR3 nucleotides: TGTGCCAGCAGTCCTCTTAGCGCCCGAGGGACCCAGTACTTC.

V and J are TRBV15 and TRBJ1-1, with D uncertain. The germline CDR1 and CDR2 sequences are LNHNV and YYDKDF (reference sequence). The V end was cut by 8 bases, the J end by 0 bases, with 10 bases between. This CDR3 has 13 amino acids. The CDR3: CATQTVMNTEAFF. The DNA of the CDR3 is TGTGCCACCCAAACAGTCATGAACACTGAAGCTTTCTTT.

This chain joins TRBV20-1 and TRBJ2-1; 11 bases are shared with TRBD2. The trim removed 3 bases at V and 3 bases at J, leaving 1 base unmatched. The CDR3 has 14 amino acids. Germline loops: CDR1 DFQATT, CDR2 SNEGSKA (reference sequence). CDR3 nucleotides: TGCAGTGCTAGTGGACTAGCGGGCTACAATGAGCAGTTCTTC. It is translated as CSASGLAGYNEQFF.

The V and J genes are TRBV28 and TRBJ2-1; 11 positions match TRBD2. Germline trimming cut 5 bases from V and 9 bases from J; bases unmatched to any gene: 12. Germline V gene sequence: CDR1 MDHEN, CDR2 SYDVKM. This CDR3 region has 16 residues. The CDR3 loop reads CASSGLAGGRAGEQFF. The CDR3 DNA reads TGTGCCAGCAGTGGGCTAGCGGGAGGACGGGCGGGTGAGCAGTTCTTC.

This chain uses TRBV19 with TRBJ2-5; TRBD2 matches at 10 bases. The CDR3 spans 14 residues. Looked up from germline, CDR1 is LNHDA and CDR2 is SQIVND (reference sequence). The V segment lost 1 base and the J segment 11 bases; nucleotides outside the gene matches: 7. CDR3 DNA: TGTGCCAGTAGTATAGTGCCTAGCGGGAGTGATCAGTACTTC. It is translated as CASSIVPSGSDQYF.

The chain combines TRBV18 with TRBJ2-7, with D possibly being TRBD2 (6 bases). The germline CDR1 and CDR2 sequences are KGHSH and LQKENI. This CDR3 has 14 residues. V shed 3 bases and J shed 2 bases, with 11 bases lying between them. Written as DNA, the CDR3 is TGTGCCAGCTCACCTTCCGGGACTGCCTACGAGCAGTACTTC. Encoded protein: CASSPSGTAYEQYF.

This chain joins TRBV13 and TRBJ2-5; tentative D call: TRBD1 (5 bases). The germline CDR1 and CDR2 sequences are PRHDT and FYEKMQ (reference sequence). Trimming pared 5 bases from V and 5 bases from J, leaving 18 bases between. The CDR3 sequence is 15 residues long. The CDR3 here is CASSRRNPGWETQYF. CDR3 nucleotide sequence: TGTGCCAGCAGCCGAAGAAACCCAGGGTGGGAGACCCAGTACTTC.

V usage is TRBV2 and J usage is TRBJ1-2; 8 bases fit TRBD1. Germline V CDR1 and CDR2: SNHLY, FYNNEI. This CDR3 has 16 residues. Unmatched junction bases numbered 15, after V lost 6 bases and J lost 6 bases. CDR3 protein: CASRYRLWETGDGYTF. CDR3 DNA sequence: TGTGCCAGCAGATATAGACTTTGGGAGACAGGGGATGGCTACACCTTC. The whole variable domain, filled in from reference TRBV2 and TRBJ1-2, reads EPEVTQTPSHQVTQMGQEVILRCVPISNHLYFYWYRQILGQKVEFLVSFYNNEISEKSEIFDDQFSVERPDGSNFTLKIRSTKLEDSAMYFCASRYRLWETGDGYTFGSGTRLTVV.

This chain links TRBV5-5 with TRBJ2-7; 8 bases map to TRBD1. J gave up 6 bases and V 0 bases, and 11 bases lay outside the gene matches. Germline CDR1 reads SGHKS; CDR2 reads YYEKEE (reference sequence). This CDR3 is 16 amino acids long. The CDR3 loop is CASSLAQDRVFPEQYF. The CDR3 bases are TGTGCCAGCAGCTTGGCCCAGGACAGGGTGTTTCCCGAGCAGTACTTC.

This chain uses TRBV5-6 with TRBJ1-2, with TRBD1 identical over 10 bases. Germline lookup yields CDR1 SGHDT and CDR2 YYEEEE. The CDR3 length is 14 residues. Losses at the gene ends were 1 base for V and 7 bases for J; bases not matched to a gene: 4. CDR3 sequence reads: CASSLWDRGGGYTF. For the CDR3, the DNA is TGTGCCAGCAGCTTGTGGGACAGGGGAGGTGGCTACACCTTC. The variable domain in full, completed from reference TRBV5-6 and TRBJ1-2, reads DAGVTQSPTHLIKTRGQQVTLRCSPKSGHDTVSWYQQALGQGPQFIFQYYEEEERQRGNFPDRFSGHQFPNYSSELNVNALLLGDSALYLCASSLWDRGGGYTFGSGTRLTVV.

The gene calls are TRBV5-1 and TRBJ2-2, with 10 bases identical to TRBD1. The CDR3 has 18 amino acids. Germline-derived CDR1 and CDR2 are SGHRS and YFSETQ. Trimming removed 2 bases from V and 4 bases from J; junction bases left unmatched: 11. The CDR3 region is CASSLNNLGTGVTGELFF. Written as DNA, the CDR3 is TGCGCCAGCAGCTTAAACAATCTAGGGACAGGGGTCACCGGGGAGCTGTTTTTT.